This T cell receptor beta chain was found in a study of cytomegalovirus exposure and HLA in healthy donors. Per germline, CDR1 MDHEN and CDR2 SYDVKM. The CDR3 consists of 15 residues. Trimming removed 3 bases from V and 4 bases from J, with 15 bases in between. Study-wide findings and caveats: Per published accounts, TCR beta sequences correctly predicted the HLA-A and HLA-B alleles of most subjects. Analysis was carried out at a later point, and it linked a missense DCLRE1C variant to TCR beta V- and J-gene trimming. Sequencing artifact likely explains a cluster of highly shared sequence variants.

Remarks on this clone: The antigen is unknown.

This PCR relied on a set of 60 Vbeta primers and 13 Jbeta primers. Authors' methods: Per a later analysis, the number of unique TCR beta chains was approximately 80 million, of which about 11 million were shared. Assay used: immunoSEQ multiplex PCR; TCRdb lists only in-frame clones, some missing. V and J calls plus clone size are reproduced from that table; the DNA served to infer D and trimming. This table has roughly 88,000 clones, approximately 80% appearing once. The material sequenced was PBMCs. This TCR came from a man aged 30 to 45 in good health and CMV-seropositive. This rearrangement joins TRBV28 to TRBJ1-1; TRBD1 might be the D (5 bases). The chain's CDR3 is CASSFAGFRATEAFF. The CDR3 DNA sequence: TGTGCCAGCAGTTTTGCAGGGTTTAGGGCCACTGAAGCTTTCTTT.